This passage covers 10 T cell receptor beta chains from one sample sequenced in a study of OX40 agonist ivuxolimab in advanced cancers. Generated by immunoSEQ multiplex PCR, the TCRdb table keeps only in-frame clones and is missing some. The repertoire holds about 69,000 clones, with 90% as singletons. The input for sequencing was CD4+ or CD8+ T cells sorted from blood, taken in a trial of the OX40 agonist ivuxolimab. The receptors were sampled from an adult with an advanced solid tumor such as melanoma, head and neck, liver or kidney cancer.

J is TRBJ1-1 and V is TRBV9; D gene uncertain. The CDR3 contains 12 residues. With 7 bases removed from V and 2 bases from J, the gap between germline ends came to 9 bases. The V gene's germline CDR1 is SGDLS and CDR2 YYNGEE. CDR3 sequence reads: CASGPINTEAFF. The CDR3 coding sequence is TGTGCCAGCGGCCCGATCAACACTGAAGCTTTCTTT.

The chain combines TRBV6-1 with TRBJ2-3, with 7 bases lining up with TRBD1. Per germline, CDR1 MNHNS and CDR2 SASEGT. The ends lost 6 bases at V and 1 base at J; junction bases unmatched: 7. There are 15 residues in the CDR3. CDR3 in amino acids: CASRTDRLGTDTQYF. The CDR3 DNA sequence: TGTGCCAGCAGGACGGACAGGCTGGGCACAGATACGCAGTATTTT.

The V call is TRBV7-2, the J call TRBJ1-2, with TRBD1 matching over 9 bases. The CDR3 has 14 amino acids. The J segment lost 5 bases and the V segment lost 3 bases, leaving 4 bases of the junction unmatched. Germline CDR1 reads SGHTA; CDR2 reads FQGNSA. The CDR3 protein is CASSFDRGMYGYTF. The CDR3 DNA reads as TGTGCCAGCAGCTTCGACAGGGGGATGTATGGCTACACCTTC.

The count of this clone is one. The chain has TRBV12-2 and TRBJ2-3; no check of the table's D call, TRBD2, against the DNA was made. TRBV12-2 is labeled a pseudogene. The CDR3 runs to 18 residues. In DNA form, the CDR3 reads TGTGCAAGTCGCTTAGGGGGGGAAATGACAGACTTTACAGATACGCAGTATTTT. Its translation is CASRLGGEMTDFTDTQYF.

The chain links TRBV18 to TRBJ2-3; the match to TRBD1 covers 7 bases. The CDR3 consists of 14 residues. Per the germline V gene, CDR1 is KGHSH and CDR2 is LQKENI. V dropped 4 bases and J dropped 4; count of bases not matched to a gene: 5. The DNA for the CDR3 is TGTGCCAGCTCACAAGACAGGGCGTCAGATACGCAGTATTTT. It is translated as CASSQDRASDTQYF.

J is TRBJ1-3 and V is TRBV7-8; 8 bases match TRBD1. This CDR3 is built from 17 residues. Per germline, CDR1 SGHVS and CDR2 FQNEAQ. J was trimmed by 4 bases and V by 1 base; bases with no gene match: 9. Here the CDR3 DNA reads TGTGCCAGCAGCTTAGATGGGACAGGACTGGTGGGAAACACCATATATTTT. Translating gives CASSLDGTGLVGNTIYF.

The V and J genes are TRBV11-3 and TRBJ2-5; TRBD2 matches at 13 bases. The CDR3 extends over 16 amino acids. The V gene end was trimmed by 6 bases and the J gene end by 3 bases; junction bases not matched to a gene: 7. Germline CDR1 SGHNT, CDR2 YENEEA. The CDR3 spells CASRFGLAGVEETQYF. CDR3 nucleotides: TGTGCCAGCAGGTTCGGACTAGCGGGAGTGGAAGAGACCCAGTACTTC.

This chain links TRBV5-1 with TRBJ2-1, with 10 nucleotides matching TRBD2. The CDR3 runs to 14 residues. CDR1 and CDR2 (germline): SGHRS, YFSETQ. V trimming: 1 base; J trimming: 8 bases; junction bases outside the gene matches: 3. The CDR3 region is CASSLPSGSDEQFF. DNA of the CDR3: TGCGCCAGCAGCTTGCCTAGCGGGAGTGATGAGCAGTTCTTC.

Note on this clone: One end of the junction varies from germline; a read error may be responsible. The chain has TRBV11-3 and TRBJ1-3; unclear D gene. Germline assignment: CDR1 SGHNT and CDR2 YENEEA. The CDR3 consists of 14 residues. The CDR3 bases are TGTGCTAGCAGCTTAGCAGGCTCCGGAAACACCATATATTTT. Amino acid sequence: CASSLAGSGNTIYF.

The rearrangement links TRBV5-6 to TRBJ2-1; 8 bases are a match to TRBD2. V was pared by 1 base and J by 6 bases, with 12 bases of the junction left unmatched. Germline lookup yields CDR1 SGHDT and CDR2 YYEEEE. This CDR3 is 17 amino acids long. The CDR3 protein is CASSLLTGTSRVNEQFF. The CDR3 DNA sequence: TGTGCCAGCAGCTTGTTAACCGGGACTAGTAGAGTCAATGAGCAGTTCTTC.